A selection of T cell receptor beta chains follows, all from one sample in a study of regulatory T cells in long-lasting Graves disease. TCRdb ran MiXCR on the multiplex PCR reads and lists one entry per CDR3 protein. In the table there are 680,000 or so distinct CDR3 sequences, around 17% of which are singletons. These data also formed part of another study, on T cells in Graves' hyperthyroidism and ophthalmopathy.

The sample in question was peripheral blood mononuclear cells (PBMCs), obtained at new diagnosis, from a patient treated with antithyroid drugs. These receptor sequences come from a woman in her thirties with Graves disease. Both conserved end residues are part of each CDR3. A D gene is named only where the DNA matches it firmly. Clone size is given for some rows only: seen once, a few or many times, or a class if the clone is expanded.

TGCAGTGCTAGAGATCCCCAAGCTAGCGGGATTTACGAGCAGTACTTC CSARDPQASGIYEQYF TRBJ2-7 16 TRBV20-1 many TRBD2
TGTGCCAGCAGCTTGGCGACTAGCGGGACCACAGATACGCAGTATTTT CASSLATSGTTDTQYF TRBJ2-3 16 TRBV7-9 many TRBD2
TGTGCCAGCAATCGAGCGGGGCCTGGAAACACCATATATTTT CASNRAGPGNTIYF TRBJ1-3 14 TRBV7-9 many .
TGTGCCAGCAGGCTCAGGGCCGTCGTCTACGAGCAGTACTTC CASRLRAVVYEQYF TRBJ2-7 14 TRBV28 . .
TGCGCCAGCAGCGGATACGGGGAGCTGTTTTTT CASSGYGELFF TRBJ2-2 11 TRBV5-1 few .
TGTGCCAGCAGCTTATTAGTCGGCAGCGCCTACGAGCAGTACTTC CASSLLVGSAYEQYF TRBJ2-7 15 TRBV7-6 many .
TGCGCCAGCAGAGGTTCGGGGCAGGCGGGGAACACCATATATTTT CASRGSGQAGNTIYF TRBJ1-3 15 TRBV5-1 . .
TGCAGTGCTACCCTCTCAGGGGAGTACTTC CSATLSGEYF TRBJ2-7 10 TRBV20-1 . .
TGTGCCAGCAGTTTAGGCGGGAGTATCTACGAGCAGTACTTC CASSLGGSIYEQYF TRBJ2-7 14 TRBV28 once TRBD2
TGTGCCAGCAGTTTACACCCGCCGGGACAGGGGGATCAGCCCCAGCATTTT CASSLHPPGQGDQPQHF TRBJ1-5 17 TRBV27 many TRBD1
TGTGCCAGCAGTCTCAAATTCCCTCTAGCGGGAGGAGGTTACGAGCAGTACTTC CASSLKFPLAGGGYEQYF TRBJ2-7 18 TRBV27 few TRBD2
TGTGCCAGCAGCTCCAAAGCCGGACTAGCGGGAGCTTTGCCAGATACGCAGTATTTT CASSSKAGLAGALPDTQYF TRBJ2-3 19 TRBV7-3 . TRBD2
TGCGCCAGCAGCCAAGGTCTATACGCTACCAACTATGGCTACACCTTC CASSQGLYATNYGYTF TRBJ1-2 16 TRBV4-1 . .
TGTGCCAGCAGTGCCGAGGAAAATCAGCCCCAGCATTTT CASSAEENQPQHF TRBJ1-5 13 TRBV6-1 many .
TGTGCCAGCAGTTACTCACCGGGACAGCGGAAACTGTTTTTT CASSYSPGQRKLFF TRBJ1-4 14 TRBV6-2/TRBV6-3 many TRBD1
TGTGCCAGCAGCTCGACAGGGTTGTTTAGTGAAAAACTGTTTTTT CASSSTGLFSEKLFF TRBJ1-4 15 TRBV7-2 . TRBD1
TGTGCCAGCAGTTACTCCATTAGTTCCTACGAGCAGTACTTC CASSYSISSYEQYF TRBJ2-7 14 TRBV27 many .
TGTGCCAGCAGCCTTACCGGGGAGCAGCCCCAGCATTTT CASSLTGEQPQHF TRBJ1-5 13 TRBV7-3 many .
TGCGCCAGCAGCCAAAACCATTTAGGTGATCAGCCCCAGCATTTT CASSQNHLGDQPQHF TRBJ1-5 15 TRBV4-1 . .
TGCAGTGCTAGAGATACCAGGTTTAATTCACCCCTCCACTTT CSARDTRFNSPLHF TRBJ1-6 14 TRBV20-1 many .
TGTGCCAGCTCAAGGGGGACCTCCTACGAGCAGTACTTC CASSRGTSYEQYF TRBJ2-7 13 TRBV18 many .
TGTGCCAGCAGCTTAATTTCGGATCAGCCCCAGCATTTT CASSLISDQPQHF TRBJ1-5 13 TRBV11-2 many .
TGTGCCAGCAGCCGACGCGGGACTAGCGGGAGCCCAGATACGCAGTATTTT CASSRRGTSGSPDTQYF TRBJ2-3 17 TRBV7-2 many TRBD2
TGTGCCAGCAGCCTCGGACGGACCAAAAACATTCAGTACTTC CASSLGRTKNIQYF TRBJ2-4 14 TRBV28 many .
TGCGCCAGCAGCCTGGGACTTATAGTCCATGAGCAGTTCTTC CASSLGLIVHEQFF TRBJ2-1 14 TRBV5-1 many .
TGTGCCAGCAGCTTAGCGGTACTGGGAGGCTACACCTTC CASSLAVLGGYTF TRBJ1-2 13 TRBV7-2 . .
TGTGCCAGCAGCTCCCTAGGGGGGGGGAAAAGGGGGCACCTGAACACTGAAGCTTTCTTT CASSSLGGGKRGHLNTEAFF TRBJ1-1 20 TRBV27 many TRBD1
TGTGCCAGCACCAAAGCCGTGGGGGACAATATTATCTCACCCCAGCATTTT CASTKAVGDNIISPQHF TRBJ1-5 17 TRBV6-1 many .
TGTGCCAGCAGTCCTCAACGACTAGCGGTCGGCTACGGGCAGTACTTC CASSPQRLAVGYGQYF TRBJ2-7 16 TRBV28 few TRBD2
TGTGCCAGCAGTGTAAGGCAGTTAGCCCAAGAGACCCAGTACTTC CASSVRQLAQETQYF TRBJ2-5 15 TRBV2 many .
TGTGCCAGTAGTATTGGTACAGGGAGACAGCCCCAGCATTTT CASSIGTGRQPQHF TRBJ1-5 14 TRBV19 . .
TGTGCCAGCAGCGCCATAGGACTGCTCAATCAGCCCCAGCATTTT CASSAIGLLNQPQHF TRBJ1-5 15 TRBV9 few .
TGTGCCAGCAGTGGGGGGACAGGGGAGTACTTC CASSGGTGEYF TRBJ2-7 11 TRBV12-3/TRBV12-4 many TRBD1
TGTGCCAGCAGTTCGCGTGGGACAGGGAGAAGGCATGAGCAGTTCTTC CASSSRGTGRRHEQFF TRBJ2-1 16 TRBV28 many TRBD1
TGCGCCAGCAGCTTGGTTAGCGGGAGTCCCACAGATACGCAGTATTTT CASSLVSGSPTDTQYF TRBJ2-3 16 TRBV5-1 . TRBD2
TGTGCCAGCAGTCTCCTAGCGGGGTCGGGCGAGCAGTACTTC CASSLLAGSGEQYF TRBJ2-7 14 TRBV28 many TRBD2
TGTGCCAGCAGAGGGCTAGCGGGAGGGCCCCTTTACAATGAGCAGTTCTTC CASRGLAGGPLYNEQFF TRBJ2-1 17 TRBV27 . TRBD2
TGTGCCAGCAGAGGTCGTGGCAATCAGCCCCAGCATTTT CASRGRGNQPQHF TRBJ1-5 13 TRBV2 many .
TGTGCCAGCAGCCAATTGGGGGGGAGCAATTCACCCCTCCACTTT CASSQLGGSNSPLHF TRBJ1-6 15 TRBV3-1 . .
TGTGCCAGCTCACCTTTGCAGGGTGAGCGCCACGAGCAGTACTTC CASSPLQGERHEQYF TRBJ2-7 15 TRBV18 . .
TGTGCCAGTAGTATCGGGGTCGTGGCTAGCGCCGCCTCGGAGCAGTTCTTC CASSIGVVASAASEQFF TRBJ2-1 17 TRBV19 . .
TGCGCCAGCAGCCGTCGCGGACAGGGATACGAGCAGTACTTC CASSRRGQGYEQYF TRBJ2-7 14 TRBV5-1 once TRBD1
TGTGCCAGCGGATTGACTAGCGCTGGGGCCAACGTCCTGACTTTC CASGLTSAGANVLTF TRBJ2-6 15 TRBV6-1 few TRBD2
TGTGCCAGCAGCTTAGGAGCGACAGGCCCCTCTGGAAACACCATATATTTT CASSLGATGPSGNTIYF TRBJ1-3 17 TRBV7-2 few .
TGTGCCAGCAGTTTTCGGCTAGCGGGAGGTGATACGCAGTATTTT CASSFRLAGGDTQYF TRBJ2-3 15 TRBV12-3/TRBV12-4 many TRBD2
TGTGCCAGCTCTTATTGGGACAAGCCCTACGAGCAGTACTTC CASSYWDKPYEQYF TRBJ2-7 14 TRBV18 . .
TGTGCCTGGAGTGTGGCGGCCTCCTATAATTCACCCCTCCACTTT CAWSVAASYNSPLHF TRBJ1-6 15 TRBV30 . .
TGTGCCAGCTCACCAGCCAGAGCTAGCACAGATACGCAGTATTTT CASSPARASTDTQYF TRBJ2-3 15 TRBV18 few .
TGCAGTGCTATAGCCGGAATCAGAATGATCTATGGCTACACCTTC CSAIAGIRMIYGYTF TRBJ1-2 15 TRBV20-1 . .
TGTGCCAGCACCCTGACTAGCGGGAGTATCGAGCAGTACTTC CASTLTSGSIEQYF TRBJ2-7 14 TRBV3-1 few TRBD2
TGTGCCAGCAGCTACGATGCGGAGCACCAAGAGACCCAGTACTTC CASSYDAEHQETQYF TRBJ2-5 15 TRBV7-6 few .
TGTGCCAGCAAGGAGGGGGTTGCAGAGACCCAGTACTTC CASKEGVAETQYF TRBJ2-5 13 TRBV7-9 many .
TGTGCCAGCAGTGTAGCGGGAGGGCCCTACGAGCAGTACTTC CASSVAGGPYEQYF TRBJ2-7 14 TRBV27 many TRBD2
TGTGCCAGCAGCTCGGCCCTCCGGGCCAGTTCCGAGCAGTACTTC CASSSALRASSEQYF TRBJ2-7 15 TRBV5-6 . .
TGCGCCAGCAGCTCGACTAGCGGGAGGGATGAGGAGCAGTTCTTC CASSSTSGRDEEQFF TRBJ2-1 15 TRBV5-1 few TRBD2
TGCAGTGCTAGGCTAGGCCCGGGGGCCTACGAGCAGTACTTC CSARLGPGAYEQYF TRBJ2-7 14 TRBV20-1 . .
TGTGCCAGCAGCATCGGGGGACAGGGGGCTAGGGATGAGCAGTTCTTC CASSIGGQGARDEQFF TRBJ2-1 16 TRBV5-4 . TRBD1